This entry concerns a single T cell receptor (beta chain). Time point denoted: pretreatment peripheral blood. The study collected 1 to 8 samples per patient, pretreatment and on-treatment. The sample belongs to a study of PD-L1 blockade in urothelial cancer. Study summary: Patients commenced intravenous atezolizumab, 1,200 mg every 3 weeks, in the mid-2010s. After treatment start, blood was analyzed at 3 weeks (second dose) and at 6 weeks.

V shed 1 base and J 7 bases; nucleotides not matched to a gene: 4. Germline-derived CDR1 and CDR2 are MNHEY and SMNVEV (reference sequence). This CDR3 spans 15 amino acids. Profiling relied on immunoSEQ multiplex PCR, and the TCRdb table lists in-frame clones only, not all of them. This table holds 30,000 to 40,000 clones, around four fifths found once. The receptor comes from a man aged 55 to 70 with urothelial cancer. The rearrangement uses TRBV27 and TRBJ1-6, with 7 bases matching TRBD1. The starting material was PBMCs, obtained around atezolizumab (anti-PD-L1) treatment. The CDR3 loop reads CASSLLGTANSPLHF. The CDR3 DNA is TGTGCCAGCAGTTTATTGGGGACAGCAAATTCACCCCTCCACTTT.